The 9 T cell receptor beta chains given below trace back to one sample, sequenced in a study of beta chain features in type 1 diabetes. The isolated RNA, all of it, was reverse transcribed, so expressed TCRB transcripts were what got sequenced. Using immunoSEQ multiplex PCR, the repertoire was profiled, and TCRdb retains in-frame clones only, with some absent. The sample holds approximately 250,000 clones; roughly 13% are singletons and the top ten take around 0.026%. The sequenced sample consisted of naive CD4+ T cells from blood. The origin of the receptors is a woman between 40 and 55 years old in good health.

This clone was seen only a few times. The genes are TRBV27 and TRBJ1-2; D ambiguous. This CDR3 spans 15 amino acids. Germline CDR1 and CDR2: MNHEY and SMNVEV (reference sequence). Trimming took 1 base from V and 5 from J, leaving 14 bases between them. CDR3 DNA: TGTGCCAGCAGTTTATTTCTGGGGAGTGGGTATGGCTACACCTTC. Protein sequence: CASSLFLGSGYGYTF.

The V gene is TRBV19, the J gene TRBJ2-5; 10 nucleotides align to TRBD2. The CDR3 consists of 16 residues. The V segment lost 3 bases and the J segment 1 base; nucleotides outside the gene matches: 5. The V gene's germline CDR1 is LNHDA and CDR2 SQIVND (reference sequence). CDR3 DNA sequence: TGTGCCAGTAGTATCCCCAGGACTAGCGGCCAAGAGACCCAGTACTTC. This translates into CASSIPRTSGQETQYF.

This clone has a handful of counts. The chain has TRBV11-2 and TRBJ2-2, with D possibly matching TRBD2 (5 bases). The V end lost 6 bases, the J end lost 0 bases, and 8 bases lay between the germline ends. Per germline, CDR1 SGHAT and CDR2 FQNNGV. This CDR3 is built from 14 residues. CDR3 amino acids: CASRAGTNTGELFF. In DNA, the CDR3 is TGTGCCAGCAGAGCCGGGACGAACACCGGGGAGCTGTTTTTT.

This chain joins TRBV7-9 and TRBJ2-5; D is perhaps TRBD1 (5 bases). This CDR3 comprises 13 residues. Germline values: CDR1 SEHNR, CDR2 FQNEAQ (reference sequence). Trimming shortened V by 2 bases and J by 4 bases, and 8 bases separated the two germline ends. CDR3 sequence (DNA): TGTGCCAGCAGCTTATATGGGGCAGAGACCCAGTACTTC. Translation: CASSLYGAETQYF.

The V and J genes are TRBV27 and TRBJ2-7; 7 bases are shared with TRBD2. The ends lost 7 bases at V and 5 bases at J; junction bases unmatched: 14. Germline loops: CDR1 MNHEY, CDR2 SMNVEV (reference sequence). This CDR3 spans 15 amino acids. The CDR3 sequence is CASTQRPGGGDEQYF. CDR3 DNA sequence: TGTGCCAGCACTCAGCGTCCGGGAGGCGGGGACGAGCAGTACTTC.

The chain carries TRBV28 and TRBJ1-6; D uncertain. Trimming took 6 bases from V and 7 from J, leaving 19 bases between them. The germline V gene has CDR1 MDHEN and CDR2 SYDVKM. The CDR3 length is 16 residues. CDR3 sequence reads: CASSSPLGARNSPLHF. CDR3 DNA sequence: TGTGCCAGCAGCTCCCCTTTGGGAGCCCGCAATTCACCCCTCCACTTT.

The chain employs TRBV2 and TRBJ2-1; 8 positions agree with TRBD1. There are 15 residues in the CDR3. V was clipped by 9 bases and J by 0 bases; unmatched bases: 7. Germline V gene sequence: CDR1 SNHLY, CDR2 FYNNEI. The CDR3, as DNA: TGTGCCAGTAAAGGACAGGGAAGCTCCTACAATGAGCAGTTCTTC. Translating gives CASKGQGSSYNEQFF. Full variable domain (missing parts from reference TRBV2 and TRBJ2-1): EPEVTQTPSHQVTQMGQEVILRCVPISNHLYFYWYRQILGQKVEFLVSFYNNEISEKSEIFDDQFSVERPDGSNFTLKIRSTKLEDSAMYFCASKGQGSSYNEQFFGPGTRLTVL.

The V and J genes are TRBV9 and TRBJ1-4, with D possibly matching TRBD1 (5 bases). Germline CDR1 is SGDLS and CDR2 is YYNGEE. The CDR3 runs 13 residues. Trimming cost V 2 bases and J 4 bases, with 6 bases left between them. CDR3 sequence (DNA): TGTGCCAGCAGCGTGGGACTTAATGAAAAACTGTTTTTT. It yields the protein CASSVGLNEKLFF. Filled out from reference TRBV9 and TRBJ1-4, the complete variable domain reads DSGVTQTPKHLITATGQRVTLRCSPRSGDLSVYWYQQSLDQGLQFLIQYYNGEERAKGNILERFSAQQFPDLHSELNLSSLELGDSALYFCASSVGLNEKLFFGSGTQLSVL.

The rearrangement joins TRBV5-4 to TRBJ1-2; D remains ambiguous. V shed 0 bases and J shed 8 bases, with 5 bases lying between them. Germline loops: CDR1 SGHNT, CDR2 YYREEE (reference sequence). The CDR3 runs to 11 residues. In DNA, the CDR3 is TGTGCCAGCAGCTTGGCGCGGGGCTACACCTTC. Translation: CASSLARGYTF.